These T cell receptor beta chains were read from a single sample in a study of blood T cell repertoires in COVID-19. The repertoire was sequenced with immunoSEQ multiplex PCR; TCRdb's copy has only in-frame clones and lacks some. The sample has roughly 290,000 clones, 70% to 90% seen once. Sequencing was carried out using PBMCs or T cells enriched from blood (not recorded which). Source of these receptors: a man between 25 and 39 years old who had recovered from COVID-19. The CDR3 runs from the conserved cysteine through the conserved F or W. A D gene is named only where the DNA matches it firmly. Some rows mark clone size as missing; the rest say once, few, many or name a class of expanded clone.

j_gene: TRBJ1-3
abundance: .
d_gene: .
v_gene: TRBV6-1
CDR3aa: CASSERGSSGNTIYF
CDR3nt: TGTGCCAGCAGTGAAAGGGGAAGCTCTGGAAACACCATATATTTT

j_gene: TRBJ1-1
abundance: .
d_gene: TRBD1
v_gene: TRBV4-2
CDR3aa: CASSQPDRDEAFF
CDR3nt: TGTGCCAGCAGCCAACCCGACAGGGATGAAGCTTTCTTT

j_gene: TRBJ1-5
abundance: .
d_gene: TRBD1
v_gene: TRBV7-9
CDR3aa: CASSSTGGEPQHF
CDR3nt: TGTGCCAGCAGCTCAACAGGGGGGGAGCCCCAGCATTTT

j_gene: TRBJ1-2
abundance: .
d_gene: .
v_gene: TRBV6-1
CDR3aa: CASSEAVPGWMGQTNYGYTF
CDR3nt: TGTGCCAGCAGTGAAGCCGTCCCGGGGTGGATGGGACAAACTAACTATGGCTACACCTTC

j_gene: TRBJ1-6
abundance: .
d_gene: .
v_gene: TRBV30
CDR3aa: CAWSPDKFSPLHF
CDR3nt: TGTGCCTGGAGTCCGGACAAGTTTTCACCCCTCCACTTT

j_gene: TRBJ1-2
abundance: .
d_gene: .
v_gene: TRBV27
CDR3aa: CASSSPGNYGYTF
CDR3nt: TGTGCCAGCAGTTCACCGGGGAACTATGGCTACACCTTC

j_gene: TRBJ1-1
abundance: .
d_gene: TRBD1
v_gene: TRBV5-4
CDR3aa: CASSGGQGAITEAFF
CDR3nt: TGTGCCAGCAGCGGGGGACAGGGGGCTATCACTGAAGCTTTCTTT

j_gene: TRBJ2-7
abundance: .
d_gene: TRBD1
v_gene: TRBV7-3
CDR3aa: CASSLGTGAYEQYF
CDR3nt: TGTGCCAGCAGCTTGGGGACAGGGGCCTACGAGCAGTACTTC

j_gene: TRBJ2-5
abundance: .
d_gene: .
v_gene: TRBV5-6
CDR3aa: CASSGAGLLKETQYF
CDR3nt: TGTGCCAGCAGTGGTGCAGGACTCCTAAAAGAGACCCAGTACTTC

j_gene: TRBJ2-1
abundance: .
d_gene: TRBD1
v_gene: TRBV4-1
CDR3aa: CASSLDRGRIFIEQFF
CDR3nt: TGCGCCAGCAGCCTTGACAGGGGGCGGATATTCATTGAGCAGTTCTTC

j_gene: TRBJ1-3
abundance: .
d_gene: .
v_gene: TRBV5-1
CDR3aa: CASSITVALSGNTIYF
CDR3nt: TGCGCCAGCAGCATTACAGTGGCGCTCTCTGGAAACACCATATATTTT

j_gene: TRBJ2-3
abundance: .
d_gene: TRBD2
v_gene: TRBV4-1
CDR3aa: CASSQVGAGGYTQYF
CDR3nt: TGCGCCAGCAGCCAAGTTGGAGCGGGGGGGTATACGCAGTATTTT

j_gene: TRBJ1-1
abundance: .
d_gene: .
v_gene: TRBV20-1
CDR3aa: CSASSVNTEAFF
CDR3nt: TGCAGTGCTAGTTCTGTGAACACTGAAGCTTTCTTT

j_gene: TRBJ1-5
abundance: .
d_gene: TRBD1
v_gene: TRBV5-8
CDR3aa: CASSLARTGGSQPQHF
CDR3nt: TGTGCCAGCAGCTTGGCCCGGACAGGGGGCAGCCAGCCCCAGCATTTT

j_gene: TRBJ1-1
abundance: once
d_gene: TRBD1
v_gene: TRBV5-1
CDR3aa: CASSSTGGPNTEAFF
CDR3nt: TGCGCCAGCAGCTCGACAGGGGGCCCGAACACTGAAGCTTTCTTT

j_gene: TRBJ2-7
abundance: .
d_gene: .
v_gene: TRBV7-3
CDR3aa: CASSLNGYEQYF
CDR3nt: TGTGCCAGCAGCTTAAACGGCTACGAGCAGTACTTC

j_gene: TRBJ1-2
abundance: .
d_gene: .
v_gene: TRBV5-6
CDR3aa: CASSPGYYGYTF
CDR3nt: TGTGCCAGCAGCCCAGGGTACTATGGCTACACCTTC

j_gene: TRBJ2-5
abundance: .
d_gene: .
v_gene: TRBV7-3
CDR3aa: CASSPTGLQETQYF
CDR3nt: TGTGCCAGCAGTCCAACAGGATTACAAGAGACCCAGTACTTC

j_gene: TRBJ1-1
abundance: .
d_gene: TRBD1
v_gene: TRBV7-8
CDR3aa: CASSLVTGGTEAFF
CDR3nt: TGTGCCAGCAGCTTAGTTACAGGGGGCACTGAAGCTTTCTTT

j_gene: TRBJ2-5
abundance: .
d_gene: TRBD2
v_gene: TRBV6-5
CDR3aa: CASSYSEGAGGQTQYF
CDR3nt: TGTGCCAGCAGTTACTCGGAGGGAGCGGGGGGTCAGACCCAGTACTTC

j_gene: TRBJ1-5
abundance: .
d_gene: TRBD1
v_gene: TRBV27
CDR3aa: CASRAGQGPNQPQHF
CDR3nt: TGTGCCAGCAGGGCGGGACAGGGTCCCAATCAGCCCCAGCATTTT

j_gene: TRBJ1-1
abundance: .
d_gene: TRBD1
v_gene: TRBV19
CDR3aa: CASRLTGAGLTEAFF
CDR3nt: TGTGCCAGTAGGCTTACAGGGGCAGGGTTGACTGAAGCTTTCTTT

j_gene: TRBJ2-3
abundance: .
d_gene: TRBD1
v_gene: TRBV7-9
CDR3aa: CASSPGQGAVTQYF
CDR3nt: TGTGCCAGCAGCCCAGGACAGGGGGCGGTGACGCAGTATTTT

j_gene: TRBJ1-2
abundance: .
d_gene: .
v_gene: TRBV20-1
CDR3aa: CSAHQGYGYTF
CDR3nt: TGCAGTGCTCACCAGGGCTATGGCTACACCTTC

j_gene: TRBJ1-6
abundance: .
d_gene: .
v_gene: TRBV20-1
CDR3aa: CSAGPGKPLHF
CDR3nt: TGCAGTGCTGGCCCGGGGAAGCCCCTCCACTTT

j_gene: TRBJ2-1
abundance: few
d_gene: TRBD2
v_gene: TRBV7-2
CDR3aa: CASSGLAEYNEQFF
CDR3nt: TGTGCCAGCAGCGGCCTAGCGGAATACAATGAGCAGTTCTTC

j_gene: TRBJ2-1
abundance: .
d_gene: TRBD1
v_gene: TRBV3-1/TRBV3-2
CDR3aa: CASSASGGAGQFF
CDR3nt: TGTGCCAGCAGCGCCTCAGGGGGCGCAGGGCAGTTCTTC

j_gene: TRBJ2-1
abundance: .
d_gene: .
v_gene: TRBV7-6
CDR3aa: CASSLGGQGNEQFF
CDR3nt: TGTGCCAGCAGCTTAGGTGGGCAGGGCAATGAGCAGTTCTTC

j_gene: TRBJ2-2
abundance: .
d_gene: TRBD1
v_gene: TRBV2
CDR3aa: CASNGQGPNTGELFF
CDR3nt: TGTGCCAGCAATGGACAGGGACCGAACACCGGGGAGCTGTTTTTT

j_gene: TRBJ2-7
abundance: .
d_gene: .
v_gene: TRBV5-4
CDR3aa: CASSGALDASYEQYF
CDR3nt: TGTGCCAGCAGCGGGGCTCTGGACGCCTCCTACGAGCAGTACTTC

j_gene: TRBJ2-2
abundance: .
d_gene: .
v_gene: TRBV7-2
CDR3aa: CASSFLPRNTGELFF
CDR3nt: TGTGCCAGCAGCTTCCTCCCTCGGAACACCGGGGAGCTGTTTTTT

j_gene: TRBJ1-2
abundance: .
d_gene: .
v_gene: TRBV9
CDR3aa: CASSPDSSSYGYTF
CDR3nt: TGTGCCAGCAGCCCGGACAGCTCCTCCTATGGCTACACCTTC

j_gene: TRBJ1-2
abundance: .
d_gene: .
v_gene: TRBV2
CDR3aa: CASSPTVTVRGYTF
CDR3nt: TGTGCCAGCAGTCCCACGGTCACAGTCCGCGGCTACACCTTC

j_gene: TRBJ2-7
abundance: .
d_gene: TRBD1
v_gene: TRBV11-2
CDR3aa: CASIPSGQIYEQYF
CDR3nt: TGTGCCAGCATCCCATCGGGACAGATCTACGAGCAGTACTTC

j_gene: TRBJ1-6
abundance: .
d_gene: .
v_gene: TRBV7-2
CDR3aa: CASSLVEGSYSPLHF
CDR3nt: TGTGCCAGCAGCTTAGTGGAGGGGAGTTATTCACCCCTCCACTTT

j_gene: TRBJ2-5
abundance: .
d_gene: TRBD1
v_gene: TRBV7-2
CDR3aa: CASSLQGAGETQYF
CDR3nt: TGTGCCAGCAGTTTACAGGGGGCGGGAGAGACCCAGTACTTC

j_gene: TRBJ1-2
abundance: .
d_gene: TRBD1
v_gene: TRBV5-6
CDR3aa: CASSSAGTGEEYGYTF
CDR3nt: TGTGCCAGCAGCTCAGCCGGGACAGGGGAGGAGTATGGCTACACCTTC

j_gene: TRBJ1-5
abundance: .
d_gene: TRBD1
v_gene: TRBV5-5
CDR3aa: CASSSGTGWRQPQHF
CDR3nt: TGTGCCAGCAGCTCCGGGACAGGGTGGCGGCAGCCCCAGCATTTT

j_gene: TRBJ2-7
abundance: .
d_gene: .
v_gene: TRBV11-2
CDR3aa: CASSLVLAARAYEQYF
CDR3nt: TGTGCCAGCAGCTTAGTCTTGGCGGCCCGAGCCTACGAGCAGTACTTC

j_gene: TRBJ2-5
abundance: .
d_gene: TRBD2
v_gene: TRBV3-1/TRBV3-2
CDR3aa: CASSSSTSGGANQYF
CDR3nt: TGTGCCAGCAGCTCGTCGACTAGCGGGGGGGCGAATCAGTACTTC

j_gene: TRBJ1-4
abundance: .
d_gene: .
v_gene: TRBV7-2
CDR3aa: CASSSNPPGANEKLFF
CDR3nt: TGTGCCAGCAGCTCCAACCCACCGGGGGCTAATGAAAAACTGTTTTTT

j_gene: TRBJ1-4
abundance: .
d_gene: TRBD1
v_gene: TRBV18
CDR3aa: CASSPTGGRANEKLFF
CDR3nt: TGTGCCAGCTCACCGACAGGGGGTCGGGCTAATGAAAAACTGTTTTTT

j_gene: TRBJ2-3
abundance: .
d_gene: TRBD1
v_gene: TRBV5-1
CDR3aa: CASSGGTGGTDTQYF
CDR3nt: TGCGCCAGCAGCGGAGGGACAGGGGGCACAGATACGCAGTATTTT

j_gene: TRBJ1-2
abundance: .
d_gene: TRBD1
v_gene: TRBV6-1
CDR3aa: CASSESLDRGLGYTF
CDR3nt: TGTGCCAGCAGTGAAAGCTTGGACAGGGGGCTTGGCTACACCTTC

j_gene: TRBJ1-6
abundance: .
d_gene: .
v_gene: TRBV7-8
CDR3aa: CASSLVSFSYNSPLHF
CDR3nt: TGTGCCAGCAGCTTAGTTTCTTTCTCCTATAATTCACCCCTCCACTTT

j_gene: TRBJ2-7
abundance: .
d_gene: .
v_gene: TRBV10-1
CDR3aa: CASSGSDDIWQYF
CDR3nt: TGCGCCAGCAGCGGCTCAGACGACATTTGGCAGTACTTC

j_gene: TRBJ1-6
abundance: few
d_gene: .
v_gene: TRBV30
CDR3aa: CAWKPASKVRDSPLHF
CDR3nt: TGTGCCTGGAAACCCGCTTCGAAAGTACGCGATTCACCCCTCCACTTT

j_gene: TRBJ1-2
abundance: .
d_gene: TRBD1
v_gene: TRBV6-2/TRBV6-3
CDR3aa: CASSQDRVDGCTF
CDR3nt: TGTGCCAGCAGCCAAGACAGGGTCGATGGCTGCACCTTC